These 23 T cell receptor beta chains were sequenced from one sample in a study of post-analysis software for immune sequencing data. Findings of the study overall: Patients showed TRBV5-6, TRBV5-1 and TRBV20-1 among roughly 5 TRBV segments more frequent than in controls.

Unique molecular identifiers were carried by the TCR beta cDNA libraries. TCRdb itself ran the PCR reads through MiXCR, one entry per CDR3 protein. The sample lists some 240,000 distinct CDR3 sequences, just over 35% occurring once. These TCRs' antigens remain unknown. The sample taken for sequencing was blood. Receptors originate from a girl under 18 with multiple sclerosis.

This clonotype has a handful of counts. This may arise from a read error, as a much more abundant clone is one base away. The chain is built from TRBV6-5 and TRBJ2-1; the match to TRBD2 covers 7 bases. The end of the DNA is better explained by TRBJ2-7, so the J call may be wrong. CDR3 length equals 16 residues. CDR1 is MNHEY, CDR2 SVGAGI, per germline. Written as DNA, the CDR3 is TGTGCCAGCAGTTACTCCCTAGCGGCCTCCTACAATGAGCAGTACTTC. This codes for CASSYSLAASYNEQYF.

The chain combines TRBV24-1 with TRBJ2-1; D may be TRBD1 (5 bases). V lost 6 bases and J 10 bases, leaving 15 bases between the germline ends. CDR1 and CDR2 (germline): KGHDR, SFDVKD. This CDR3 has 13 amino acids. CDR3 residues: CATSINRLGEQFF. In DNA, the CDR3 is TGTGCCACCAGTATAAACAGGTTAGGGGAGCAGTTCTTC.

Note on this clonotype: A much larger clone differs from this one at a single base, so this may be a read error. The CDR3 region is CAGLYGGNEQFF. The DNA of the CDR3 is TGTGCCGGCCTTTATGGGGGCAATGAGCAGTTCTTC. The chain links TRBV28 to TRBJ2-1, with D perhaps TRBD1 or TRBD2 (5 bases each). V was clipped by 11 bases and J by 6 bases, with 14 bases between them. The germline gives CDR1 MDHEN, CDR2 SYDVKM. This CDR3 has 12 residues. Full variable domain (outside the CDR3, taken from reference TRBV28 and TRBJ2-1): DVKVTQSSRYLVKRTGEKVFLECVQDMDHENMFWYRQDPGLGLRLIYFSYDVKMKEKGDIPEGYSVSREKKERFSLILESASTNQTSMYLCAGLYGGNEQFFGPGTRLTVL.

This clonotype has at least ten counts. In DNA form, the CDR3 reads TGTGCCATCAGGACAGGGGATAATTCACCCCTCCACTTT. This codes for CAIRTGDNSPLHF. The chain combines TRBV10-3 with TRBJ1-6, with TRBD1 identical over 8 bases. V was clipped by 6 bases and J by 5 bases; unmatched bases: 0. Germline CDR1 and CDR2: ENHRY and SYGVKD. This CDR3 comprises 13 residues.

This clonotype was counted ten times or more. V gene TRBV6-6 combines with J gene TRBJ2-5; 7 bases fit TRBD2. This CDR3 spans 15 amino acids. From germline, CDR1 is MNHNY and CDR2 SVGAGI (reference sequence). Germline trimming cut 0 bases from V and 3 bases from J; bases unmatched to any gene: 4. Here the CDR3 reads CASSYSQGGEETQYF. The CDR3 nucleotides read TGTGCCAGCAGTTACTCGCAGGGAGGGGAAGAGACCCAGTACTTC.

This clonotype was picked up a small number of times. The chain carries TRBV5-1 and TRBJ2-1; 8 positions agree with TRBD2. This CDR3 has 19 amino acids. Trimming at V came to 0 bases and at J to 1 base, leaving 12 bases not matched to a gene. Germline CDR1 SGHRS, CDR2 YFSETQ. CDR3 amino acids: CASSLEGRGALSSYNEQFF. Here the CDR3 DNA reads TGCGCCAGCAGCTTGGAGGGGCGGGGGGCCCTCTCGTCCTACAATGAGCAGTTCTTC.

By frequency in the sample, this clonotype is medium-sized. The chain recombines TRBV24-1 with TRBJ2-1; TRBD2 matches at 11 bases. Germline V gene lookup returns CDR1 KGHDR and CDR2 SFDVKD. Trimming took 3 bases from V and 3 from J; bases not matched to a gene: 3. The CDR3 is 16 residues long. The CDR3 DNA reads as TGTGCCACCAGTGATGGGACTAGCGGCTTCTACAATGAGCAGTTCTTC. This codes for CATSDGTSGFYNEQFF.

The sample holds many counts of this clonotype. This chain links TRBV5-1 with TRBJ1-1; TRBD1 is a possible D gene (5 bases). Germline V gene data show CDR1 as SGHRS and CDR2 as YFSETQ. This CDR3 has 17 residues. V shed 4 bases and J shed 0 bases, with 19 bases lying between them. The CDR3 DNA reads as TGCGCCAGCAGCCGGTTACAGGACGCGGGAATGAACACTGAAGCTTTCTTT. It codes for CASSRLQDAGMNTEAFF.

This clonotype was detected ten times or more. This chain joins TRBV9 and TRBJ2-1; 14 bases match TRBD2. Germline V CDR1 and CDR2: SGDLS, YYNGEE. This CDR3 spans 21 amino acids. V lost 3 bases to trimming and J lost 0 bases; unmatched junction nucleotides: 14. Written as DNA, the CDR3 is TGTGCCAGCAGCGCAGCAGACCTGGGGGGACTAGCGGGGGCCTCCTACAATGAGCAGTTCTTC. Protein: CASSAADLGGLAGASYNEQFF. Combining the CDR3 with reference TRBV9 and TRBJ2-1 gives the whole variable domain DSGVTQTPKHLITATGQRVTLRCSPRSGDLSVYWYQQSLDQGLQFLIQYYNGEERAKGNILERFSAQQFPDLHSELNLSSLELGDSALYFCASSAADLGGLAGASYNEQFFGPGTRLTVL.

This clonotype came up a few times. The junction departs from germline at one end; a sequencing error may be responsible. The chain uses TRBV28 and TRBJ2-5; 11 nucleotides line up with TRBD2. CDR1 and CDR2 (germline): MDHEN, SYDVKM. The CDR3 extends over 16 amino acids. DNA for the CDR3: TGTGCCAGCAGTTTTAGGCTAGCGGGGGGCCAAGAGGCCCAGTACTTC. This gives the protein CASSFRLAGGQEAQYF.

The V and J genes are TRBV20-1 and TRBJ2-1, with 10 positions matching TRBD2. The V and J ends lost 5 bases and 1 base, in that order; junction bases with no gene match: 11. The CDR3 sequence is 17 residues long. CDR1 DFQATT and CDR2 SNEGSKA come from the germline V gene (reference sequence). The CDR3: CSAYLAGVGLSYNEQFF. The CDR3 coding sequence is TGCAGTGCTTATCTAGCGGGAGTGGGCCTTTCCTACAATGAGCAGTTCTTC.

This clonotype was seen at least ten times. V usage is TRBV12-3 or TRBV12-4 and J usage is TRBJ2-1, with D perhaps matching TRBD1 or TRBD2 (5 bases each). Trimming removed 1 base at V and 12 bases at J, with 19 bases between. The CDR3 length is 15 residues. CDR3 amino acids: CASSLGSGQTEPQFF. The CDR3 nucleotides read TGTGCCAGCAGTTTAGGTTCGGGGCAGACCGAACCGCAGTTCTTC.

This clonotype appeared many times. A read error may account for a junction end that differs from germline. The V call is TRBV2, the J call TRBJ2-1; 10 bases align to TRBD2. Germline-derived CDR1 and CDR2 are SNHLY and FYNNEI. There are 14 residues in the CDR3. For the CDR3, the DNA is TGCGCCAGCAGCGGACTAGCGGCCTACAATGAGCAGTTCTTC. It encodes CASSGLAAYNEQFF.

The chain has TRBV4-1 and TRBJ1-5; D not resolved. The germline V gene has CDR1 MGHRA and CDR2 YSYEKL. This CDR3 has 14 amino acids. Trimming stripped 2 bases from V and 2 bases from J, with 7 bases between. DNA for the CDR3: TGCGCCAGCAGCCAATTCTCCGGCAATCAGCCCCAGCATTTT. It specifies CASSQFSGNQPQHF.

For this clonotype: A much larger clone differs from this one at a single base, so this may be a read error. The chain is built from TRBV5-5 and TRBJ2-1, with D perhaps matching TRBD1 (5 bases). Per germline, CDR1 SGHKS and CDR2 YYEKEE (reference sequence). This CDR3 spans 15 amino acids. The V end was cut by 3 bases, the J end by 5 bases, with 15 bases between. CDR3 region: CASSWGQEPHNEQFF. CDR3 DNA sequence: TGTGCCAGCAGCTGGGGCCAGGAGCCCCACAATGAGCAGTTCTTC.

On this clonotype itself: This may stem from a read error, because a much larger clone lies one nucleotide away. The J gene is TRBJ1-2, the V gene TRBV20-1; D unclear. From germline, CDR1 is DFQATT and CDR2 SNEGSKA (reference sequence). This CDR3 has 13 amino acids. CDR3 in DNA: TGCAGCTGTGCCCCCTTAGCCAACTATGGCTACACCTTC. It is translated as CSCAPLANYGYTF.

This clonotype was recorded at least ten times. The chain couples TRBV20-1 to TRBJ2-1; 11 nucleotides match TRBD1. CDR1 and CDR2 (germline): DFQATT, SNEGSKA (reference sequence). V was clipped by 3 bases and J by 0 bases; unmatched bases: 10. The CDR3 runs to 18 residues. CDR3 sequence: CSASTRGTGGFSYNEQFF. Here the CDR3 DNA reads TGCAGTGCTAGCACGCGAGGGACAGGGGGTTTCTCCTACAATGAGCAGTTCTTC.

The chain combines TRBV19 with TRBJ1-2; 8 positions agree with TRBD1. The V segment lost 6 bases and the J segment 6 bases; nucleotides outside the gene matches: 6. Germline-derived CDR1 and CDR2 are LNHDA and SQIVND (reference sequence). This CDR3 has 13 residues. The CDR3 region is CASSPRTGNGYTF. CDR3 nucleotides: TGTGCCAGTAGCCCTAGGACAGGGAATGGCTACACCTTC.

This clonotype showed up many times. The chain links TRBV5-1 to TRBJ2-1, with 8 bases matching TRBD1. V was clipped by 4 bases and J by 4 bases; unmatched bases: 7. Germline CDR1 SGHRS, CDR2 YFSETQ. The CDR3 length is 15 residues. The CDR3 loop reads CASSPGQGGYNEQFF. For the CDR3, the DNA is TGCGCCAGCAGCCCCGGACAGGGAGGTTACAATGAGCAGTTCTTC. The full variable domain, its missing parts supplied by reference TRBV5-1 and TRBJ2-1, is KAGVTQTPRYLIKTRGQQVTLSCSPISGHRSVSWYQQTPGQGLQFLFEYFSETQRNKGNFPGRFSGRQFSNSRSEMNVSTLELGDSALYLCASSPGQGGYNEQFFGPGTRLTVL.

This clonotype was counted between two and nine times. J is TRBJ2-2 and V is TRBV2; 7 bases fit TRBD1. The CDR3 spans 14 residues. The V gene's germline CDR1 is SNHLY and CDR2 FYNNEI. V lost 6 bases to trimming and J lost 6 bases; unmatched junction nucleotides: 7. The CDR3 sequence: CASRRKDRAGELFF. In DNA, the CDR3 is TGTGCCAGCAGGCGGAAAGACAGGGCCGGGGAGCTGTTTTTT.

This clonotype occurred a few times. The chain recombines TRBV4-1 with TRBJ2-1; 11 bases align to TRBD2. This CDR3 is 16 amino acids long. V dropped 3 bases and J dropped 5; count of bases not matched to a gene: 6. Germline assignment: CDR1 MGHRA and CDR2 YSYEKL. The CDR3 nucleotides are TGCGCCAGCAGCCAGGAAACTAGCGGGAGAGACAATGAGCAGTTCTTC. Translating gives CASSQETSGRDNEQFF.

The rearrangement uses TRBV20-1 and TRBJ1-1, with D perhaps TRBD1 (6 bases). V was cut by 5 bases and J by 0 bases, with 25 bases left in between. The CDR3 runs to 18 residues. Per the germline V gene, CDR1 is DFQATT and CDR2 is SNEGSKA (reference sequence). Written as DNA, the CDR3 is TGCAGTGCTTCGATCGGCTTGACTTTGGACAGTATGAACACTGAAGCTTTCTTT. Encoded protein: CSASIGLTLDSMNTEAFF.

This clonotype has only a few counts. This could be a read error, since a much larger clone is one nucleotide away. J is TRBJ2-6 and V is TRBV6-1; a possible D gene is TRBD2 (5 bases). Trimming took off 6 bases at V and 0 bases at J, with 6 bases between the two ends. The CDR3 spans 14 residues. The germline CDR1 and CDR2 sequences are MNHNS and SASEGT. The chain's CDR3 is CASRGVSGANVLTF. In DNA form, the CDR3 reads TGTGCCAGCAGGGGAGTCTCTGGGGCCAACGTCCTGACTTTC.